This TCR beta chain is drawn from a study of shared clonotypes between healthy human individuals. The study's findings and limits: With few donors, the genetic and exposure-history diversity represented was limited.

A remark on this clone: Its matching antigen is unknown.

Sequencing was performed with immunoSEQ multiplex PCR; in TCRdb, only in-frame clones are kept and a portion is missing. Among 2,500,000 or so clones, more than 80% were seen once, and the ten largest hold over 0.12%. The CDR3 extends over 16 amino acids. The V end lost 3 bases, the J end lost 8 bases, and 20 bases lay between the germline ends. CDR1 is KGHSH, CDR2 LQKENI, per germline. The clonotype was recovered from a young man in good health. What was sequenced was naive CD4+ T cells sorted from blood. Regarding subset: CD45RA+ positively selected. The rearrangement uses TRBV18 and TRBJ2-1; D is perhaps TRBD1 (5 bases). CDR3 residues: CASSPSGVGALHEQFF. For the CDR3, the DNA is TGTGCCAGCTCACCCAGTGGGGTAGGGGCCCTCCATGAGCAGTTCTTC. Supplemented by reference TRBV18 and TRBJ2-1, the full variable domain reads NAGVMQNPRHLVRRRGQEARLRCSPMKGHSHVYWYRQLPEEGLKFMVYLQKENIIDESGMPKERFSAEFPKEGPSILRIQQVVRGDSAAYFCASSPSGVGALHEQFFGPGTRLTVL.